The clone carrying this TCR beta chain was seen a handful of times. TCRdb keeps only in-frame clones here, not all; method: immunoSEQ multiplex PCR. The data contain approximately 71,000 clones, 80% to 85% of them singletons. This entry is derived from a study of PD-L1 blockade in urothelial cancer. Study in general: Specimens of blood held a median count of roughly 150,000 T cells.

The time point: pretreatment peripheral blood. The ends were cut back, 6 bases at V and 4 bases at J, with 20 bases in the middle. Germline V gene data show CDR1 as SGHTA and CDR2 as FQGNSA. The CDR3 contains 16 residues. The V gene is TRBV7-2, the J gene TRBJ2-3; D call uncertain. The TCR originated in a woman in her seventies with urothelial cancer. Source: PBMCs, taken around atezolizumab (anti-PD-L1) treatment. As DNA, the CDR3 is TGTGCCAGCAGTCCCCAAGGCTTAGCCGTGTCAGATACGCAGTATTTT. Translation: CASSPQGLAVSDTQYF.